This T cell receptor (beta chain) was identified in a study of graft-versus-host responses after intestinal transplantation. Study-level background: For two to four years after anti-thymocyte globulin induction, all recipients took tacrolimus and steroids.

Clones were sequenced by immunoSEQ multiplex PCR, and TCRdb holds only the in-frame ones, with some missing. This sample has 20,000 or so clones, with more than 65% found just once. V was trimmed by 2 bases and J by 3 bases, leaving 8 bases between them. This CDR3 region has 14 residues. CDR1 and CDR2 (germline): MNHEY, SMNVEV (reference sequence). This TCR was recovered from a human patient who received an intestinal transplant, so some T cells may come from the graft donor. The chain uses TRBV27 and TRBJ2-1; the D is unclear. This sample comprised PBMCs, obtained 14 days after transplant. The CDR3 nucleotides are TGTGCCAGCAGTTTAATGGATGGCTACAATGAGCAGTTCTTC. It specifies CASSLMDGYNEQFF.